One and the same sample provided the 17 T cell receptor beta chains below, sequenced in a study of blood T cell repertoires in COVID-19. Here immunoSEQ multiplex PCR was the method, and the copy in TCRdb shows in-frame clones only, minus some. The sample includes some 160,000 clones, more than 75% seen only once; the top ten take less than 2.5%. Sequenced input: peripheral blood. The origin of the receptors is a man aged 18 to 30 with acute or convalescent COVID-19.

This chain connects TRBV7-9 to TRBJ2-4; TRBD2 agrees at 8 bases. The V gene end was trimmed by 0 bases and the J gene end by 3 bases; junction bases not matched to a gene: 7. The germline V gene has CDR1 SEHNR and CDR2 FQNEAQ (reference sequence). The CDR3 covers 17 residues. As DNA, the CDR3 is TGTGCCAGCAGCTTAGCAGCGGGAGAGTTATACAAAAACATTCAGTACTTC. It translates to CASSLAAGELYKNIQYF.

This clone occurred once. This rearrangement joins TRBV10-1 to TRBJ2-3, with TRBD1 matching over 9 bases. The CDR3 consists of 15 residues. Germline CDR1 is WNHNN and CDR2 is SYGVQD (reference sequence). After removal of 8 bases from V and 5 bases from J, the junction contained 11 bases not matched to a gene. The CDR3 protein is CASGRGGGQGDTQYF. The CDR3 region has the DNA TGCGCCAGCGGAAGAGGTGGGGGACAGGGAGATACGCAGTATTTT.

The chain couples TRBV3-1 (or the pseudogene TRBV3-2) to TRBJ2-7, with D possibly being TRBD1 (5 bases). This CDR3 comprises 15 residues. CDR1 and CDR2 (germline): LGHDT, YNNKEL (reference sequence). The V end was cut by 0 bases, the J end by 3 bases, with 12 bases between. The CDR3 nucleotides are TGTGCCAGCAGCCAAGATCCACAGGTAGGCTACGAGCAGTACTTC. Its translation is CASSQDPQVGYEQYF.

This chain joins TRBV7-9 and TRBJ1-5; TRBD1 agrees at 8 bases. The CDR3 runs to 17 residues. Germline V CDR1 and CDR2: SEHNR, FQNEAQ (reference sequence). Losses at the gene ends were 4 bases for V and 0 bases for J; bases not matched to a gene: 8. The CDR3 nucleotides read TGTGCCAGCAGCTCCTGGACAGGGACATATAGCAATCAGCCCCAGCATTTT. This encodes CASSSWTGTYSNQPQHF.

The chain links TRBV6-4 to TRBJ2-1, with 10 bases aligning to TRBD1. This CDR3 region has 14 residues. Germline values: CDR1 MRHNA, CDR2 SNTAGT. V was clipped by 10 bases and J by 9 bases; unmatched bases: 12. This CDR3 reads CATTRDRGVGEQFF. The DNA of the CDR3 is TGTGCCACTACCAGGGACAGGGGAGTAGGTGAGCAGTTCTTC.

The gene calls are TRBV30 and TRBJ1-1, with D tentatively TRBD1 (6 bases). Germline values: CDR1 GTSNPN, CDR2 SVGIG (reference sequence). V was pared by 4 bases and J by 1 base, with 16 bases between. The CDR3 totals 15 residues. The CDR3 sequence is CAWTHNRAWNTEAFF. Here the CDR3 DNA reads TGTGCCTGGACCCATAACAGGGCCTGGAACACTGAAGCTTTCTTT.

V gene TRBV9 combines with J gene TRBJ1-3; a possible D gene is TRBD1 (5 bases). This CDR3 is 17 amino acids long. The germline CDR1 and CDR2 sequences are SGDLS and YYNGEE. V lost 0 bases and J 0 bases, leaving 13 bases between the germline ends. As DNA, the CDR3 is TGTGCCAGCAGCGTAGGGTCAGGGACTGGCTCTGGAAACACCATATATTTT. It specifies CASSVGSGTGSGNTIYF. Filled out from reference TRBV9 and TRBJ1-3, the complete variable domain reads DSGVTQTPKHLITATGQRVTLRCSPRSGDLSVYWYQQSLDQGLQFLIQYYNGEERAKGNILERFSAQQFPDLHSELNLSSLELGDSALYFCASSVGSGTGSGNTIYFGEGSWLTVV.

V and J are TRBV4-2 and TRBJ1-2; D is possibly TRBD1 (5 bases). Germline V gene lookup returns CDR1 LGHNA and CDR2 YNFKEQ. The V end was cut by 1 base, the J end by 7 bases, with 13 bases between. The CDR3 consists of 14 residues. CDR3 nucleotides: TGTGCCAGCAGCCAAGCGGGGAGGGGCTCTGGCTACACCTTC. Translated, it gives CASSQAGRGSGYTF.

The chain uses TRBV4-1 and TRBJ1-6; 7 bases align to TRBD1. The germline V gene encodes CDR1 MGHRA and CDR2 YSYEKL. The J segment lost 6 bases and the V segment lost 0 bases, leaving 17 bases of the junction unmatched. The CDR3 has 20 residues. The CDR3 bases are TGCGCCAGCAGCCAAGATTACGAGACAGGGAAAATAGGAGGTAATTCACCCCTCCACTTT. It encodes CASSQDYETGKIGGNSPLHF.

This clone came up once. V usage is TRBV19 and J usage is TRBJ1-1, with 9 positions matching TRBD1. This CDR3 has 16 residues. Germline values: CDR1 LNHDA, CDR2 SQIVND (reference sequence). V shed 3 bases, J shed 0 bases, and the junction held 5 bases outside the gene matches. CDR3 in amino acids: CASSIRTGGLNTEAFF. The CDR3 bases are TGTGCCAGTAGTATCCGAACAGGGGGCCTGAACACTGAAGCTTTCTTT.

The chain uses TRBV5-6 and TRBJ2-5, with a possible D match to TRBD2 (7 bases). V lost 5 bases and J lost 4, with 18 bases in between. Germline-derived CDR1 and CDR2 are SGHDT and YYEEEE. The CDR3 runs 15 residues. The CDR3 coding sequence is TGTGCCAGCAGTAGCGTGGGGGGGCAACGAGAGACCCAGTACTTC. This codes for CASSSVGGQRETQYF. The full variable domain, completed using reference TRBV5-6 and TRBJ2-5, is DAGVTQSPTHLIKTRGQQVTLRCSPKSGHDTVSWYQQALGQGPQFIFQYYEEEERQRGNFPDRFSGHQFPNYSSELNVNALLLGDSALYLCASSSVGGQRETQYFGPGTRLLVL.

V is TRBV9 and J is TRBJ2-3; TRBD2 matches at 8 bases. This CDR3 spans 16 amino acids. Looked up from germline, CDR1 is SGDLS and CDR2 is YYNGEE. V trimming: 0 bases; J trimming: 2 bases; junction bases outside the gene matches: 5. CDR3 protein: CASSVGVAGPTDTQYF. CDR3 in DNA: TGTGCCAGCAGCGTAGGGGTAGCGGGACCCACAGATACGCAGTATTTT.

The gene calls are TRBV3-1 (or the pseudogene TRBV3-2) and TRBJ2-3, with a possible D match to TRBD2 (5 bases). Per germline, CDR1 LGHDT and CDR2 YNNKEL (reference sequence). CDR3 length equals 11 residues. V lost 5 bases, J lost 11 bases, and 11 bases lay in between. Here the CDR3 reads CASSSAGGQYF. CDR3 sequence (DNA): TGTGCCAGCAGCTCCGCCGGAGGGCAGTATTTT.

The chain carries TRBV5-1 and TRBJ1-6; maybe TRBD1 (6 bases). The CDR3 sequence is 15 residues long. CDR1 is SGHRS, CDR2 YFSETQ, per germline. V gave up 0 bases and J gave up 6 bases, with 10 bases separating them. CDR3 in amino acids: CASSLVGQPNSPLHF. In DNA form, the CDR3 reads TGCGCCAGCAGCTTGGTCGGACAGCCTAATTCACCCCTCCACTTT.

V gene TRBV5-6 combines with J gene TRBJ1-2; 9 bases match TRBD1. Per the germline V gene, CDR1 is SGHDT and CDR2 is YYEEEE. V trimming: 4 bases; J trimming: 7 bases; junction bases outside the gene matches: 5. This CDR3 has 13 residues. CDR3 protein: CASSPGTGSGYTF. In nucleotides, the CDR3 is TGTGCCAGCAGCCCCGGGACAGGGTCTGGCTACACCTTC.

The chain links TRBV2 to TRBJ2-7; 9 bases map to TRBD1. V shed 6 bases, J shed 5 bases, and the junction held 11 bases outside the gene matches. This CDR3 has 15 residues. Germline V gene lookup returns CDR1 SNHLY and CDR2 FYNNEI. The CDR3 is CASRRIRDRANEQYF. CDR3 nucleotide sequence: TGTGCCAGCAGACGCATTCGGGACAGGGCCAACGAGCAGTACTTC.

This clone has a handful of counts. The chain is built from TRBV5-1 and TRBJ1-1, with D hard to call. V dropped 2 bases and J dropped 4 bases, with 21 bases sitting between them. The length of the CDR3 is 17 residues. CDR1 SGHRS and CDR2 YFSETQ come from the germline V gene. For the CDR3, the DNA is TGCGCCAGCAGCTTCTTTGCAGGAATTAGTTTTGGCACTGAAGCTTTCTTT. This codes for CASSFFAGISFGTEAFF.